This TCR beta chain is drawn from a study of T-cell memory formation after mild COVID-19. The length of the CDR3 is 13 residues. Looked up from germline, CDR1 is SGHRS and CDR2 is YFSETQ. Trimming pared 0 bases from V and 7 bases from J, leaving 11 bases between. Via MiXCR, TCRdb re-called the 5' RACE reads, giving one row per CDR3 protein. This table holds roughly 150,000 distinct CDR3 sequences, 11% to 15% found once. In this sample, this clonotype turned up a few times. This clonotype was sampled from an adult woman who had mild COVID-19 (a few samples of this study predate the infection). Cell type and time point are not known. The sequenced sample was PBMCs or a T cell subset sorted from them (not recorded which). The chain joins TRBV5-1 to TRBJ2-7; perhaps D is TRBD1 or TRBD2 (5 bases each). CDR3 residues: CASSLAAGSEQYF. The DNA of the CDR3 is TGCGCCAGCAGCTTGGCCGCAGGGAGTGAGCAGTACTTC.